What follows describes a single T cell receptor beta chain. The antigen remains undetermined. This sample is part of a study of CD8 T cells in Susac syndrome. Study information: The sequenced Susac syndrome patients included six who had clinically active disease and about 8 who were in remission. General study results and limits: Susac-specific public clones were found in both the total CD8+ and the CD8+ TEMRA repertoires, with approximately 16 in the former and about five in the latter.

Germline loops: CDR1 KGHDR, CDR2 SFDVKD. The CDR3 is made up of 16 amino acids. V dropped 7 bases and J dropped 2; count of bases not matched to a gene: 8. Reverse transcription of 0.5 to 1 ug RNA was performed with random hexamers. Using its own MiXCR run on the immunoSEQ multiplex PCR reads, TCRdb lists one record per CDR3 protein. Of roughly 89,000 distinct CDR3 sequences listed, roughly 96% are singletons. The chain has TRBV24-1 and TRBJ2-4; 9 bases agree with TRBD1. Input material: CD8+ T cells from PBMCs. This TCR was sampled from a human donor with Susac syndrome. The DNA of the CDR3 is TGTGCCACCAGACCCGCGACAGGGGGGCCCAAAAACATTCAGTACTTC. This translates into CATRPATGGPKNIQYF.